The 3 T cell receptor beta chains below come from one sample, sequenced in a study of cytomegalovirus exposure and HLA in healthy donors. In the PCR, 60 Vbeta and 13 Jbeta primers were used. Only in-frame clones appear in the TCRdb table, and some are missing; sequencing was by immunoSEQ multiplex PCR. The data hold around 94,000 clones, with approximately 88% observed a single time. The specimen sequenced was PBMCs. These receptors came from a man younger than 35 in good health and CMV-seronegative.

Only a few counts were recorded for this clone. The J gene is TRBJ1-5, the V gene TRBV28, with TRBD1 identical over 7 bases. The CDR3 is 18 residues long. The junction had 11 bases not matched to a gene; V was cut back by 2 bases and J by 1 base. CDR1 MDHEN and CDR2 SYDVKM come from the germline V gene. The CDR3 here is CASSLTGATVDSNQPQHF. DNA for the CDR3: TGTGCCAGCAGTTTAACAGGGGCCACTGTAGACAGCAATCAGCCCCAGCATTTT.

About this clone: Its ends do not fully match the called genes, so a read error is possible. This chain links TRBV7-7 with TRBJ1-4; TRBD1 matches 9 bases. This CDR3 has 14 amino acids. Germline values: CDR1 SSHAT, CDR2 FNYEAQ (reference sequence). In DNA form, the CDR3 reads TGTGCTAGCAGCGCGGGACAGGGAAGTGAAAAACTGTTTTTT. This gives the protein CASSAGQGSEKLFF.

CDR3 nucleotides: TGTGCCAGCAGCCCGACTAGCGGAGACACCGGGGAGCTGTTTTTT. Residues: CASSPTSGDTGELFF. The gene calls are TRBV11-3 and TRBJ2-2, with 9 bases fitting TRBD2. The CDR3 extends over 15 amino acids. The J segment lost 3 bases and the V segment lost 5 bases, leaving 4 bases of the junction unmatched. The germline V gene encodes CDR1 SGHNT and CDR2 YENEEA.